The rows below give T cell receptor beta chains drawn from one sample of a study of cytomegalovirus exposure and HLA in healthy donors. The table came from immunoSEQ multiplex PCR; TCRdb's copy has only in-frame clones and leaves some out. Of 150,000 to 200,000 clones listed, roughly 83% were seen once; the top ten hold less than 2.5%. The sequencing input was PBMCs. Source of these receptors: a woman aged 50 to 60 in good health and CMV-seronegative. Each CDR3 is given with its conserved first and last residue. A D gene is named only where the DNA matches it firmly. Part of the rows lack a size; the others show once, few, many or a class for expanded clones.

cdr3_length d_call j_call clone_size v_call cdr3_nt cdr3_aa
15 TRBD1 TRBJ2-2 . TRBV7-2 TGTGCCAGCAGCACGCGACAGGGCGGCACCGGGGAGCTGTTTTTT CASSTRQGGTGELFF
16 TRBD2 TRBJ2-2 . TRBV27 TGTGCCAGCAGAGCAAGCGGGAGCTCTAACACCGGGGAGCTGTTTTTT CASRASGSSNTGELFF
16 TRBD2 TRBJ2-7 . TRBV5-4 TGTGCCAGCAGCTTGGGGGGTAGCGGGAGTTCCTACGAGCAGTACTTC CASSLGGSGSSYEQYF
12 . TRBJ2-7 . TRBV7-9 TGTTCCAGCAGCTTAGTTTCCTACGAGCAGTACTTC CSSSLVSYEQYF
15 . TRBJ1-2 few TRBV10-1 TGCGCCAGCGGGGAAACCGGGACAAGAGTTTCTGGCTACACCTTC CASGETGTRVSGYTF
18 TRBD1 TRBJ1-1 . TRBV11-2 TGTGCCAGCAGCTCGCCGGACGGTGACAGGGGACGCAACACTGAAGCTTTCTTT CASSSPDGDRGRNTEAFF
11 . TRBJ1-1 . TRBV20-1 TGCAGTGCTAGAGAGTCGACTGAAGCTTTCTTT CSARESTEAFF
14 . TRBJ1-1 once TRBV5-1 TGCGCCAGCAGCTTGGAACAGGGCTCCACTGAAGCTTTCTTT CASSLEQGSTEAFF
14 . TRBJ2-7 . TRBV7-2 TGTGCCAGCACCTTAAGTAGGAGCTCCCACGAGCAGTACTTC CASTLSRSSHEQYF
15 TRBD1 TRBJ1-2 few TRBV15 TGTGCCACCAGCTCCCCGGACAGGGCAGTATATGGCTACACCTTC CATSSPDRAVYGYTF
14 TRBD2 TRBJ2-2 . TRBV19 TGTGCCAGTCGGGCGGGAGCTAACACCGGGGAGCTGTTTTTT CASRAGANTGELFF
13 . TRBJ2-7 . TRBV4-1 TGCGCCAGCAGCCAAGAGGCTTTCGCCGAGCAGTACTTC CASSQEAFAEQYF
16 TRBD1 TRBJ2-3 . TRBV14 TGTGCCAGCAGCCAAGGGGGGACAGGGGGCACAGATACGCAGTATTTT CASSQGGTGGTDTQYF
12 TRBD1 TRBJ1-2 once TRBV7-2 TGTGCCAGCAGCTTAAACACAGGGGGCAACACCTTC CASSLNTGGNTF
14 . TRBJ1-1 . TRBV18 TGTGCCAGCTCACCGACAGGACCTAACACTGAAGCTTTCTTT CASSPTGPNTEAFF
13 . TRBJ1-5 once TRBV2 TGTGCCAGCAGTGACCGGAGCAATCAGCCCCAGCATTTT CASSDRSNQPQHF
14 . TRBJ1-4 . TRBV2 TGTGCCAGCAGGCTACAGACAACTAATGAAAAACTGTTTTTT CASRLQTTNEKLFF
13 . TRBJ2-1 . TRBV23-1 TGCGCCAGCAGATTACCCGGGACTCCCTATGGGTTCTTC CASRLPGTPYGFF
13 . TRBJ1-1 . TRBV7-9 TGTTCCAGCAGCTCCTCAGAGGCCCCTGAAGCTTTCTTT CSSSSSEAPEAFF
14 . TRBJ2-7 few TRBV18 TGTGCCAGCTCACCAGACAGGAGCTCCTACGAGCAGTACTTC CASSPDRSSYEQYF
13 TRBD1 TRBJ2-5 few TRBV2 TGTGCCAGCAGTTGGACAGGGGGGAAGACCCAGTACTTC CASSWTGGKTQYF
15 . TRBJ1-2 . TRBV28 TGTGCCAGCAGTTTCACAGGGTTAGGAGACTATGGCTACACCTTC CASSFTGLGDYGYTF
13 TRBD1 TRBJ2-7 once TRBV19 TGTGCCAGTAGTACAGACAGGGGCTACGAGCAGTACTTC CASSTDRGYEQYF
14 TRBD1 TRBJ2-1 . TRBV10-2 TGCGCCAGCAGTGAGAGACAGGGGGTGAATGAGCAGTTCTTC CASSERQGVNEQFF
14 . TRBJ1-4 . TRBV28 TGTGCCAGCAGTCCGGGGACAACTAATGAAAAACTGTTTTTT CASSPGTTNEKLFF
12 . TRBJ2-7 few TRBV4-2 TGTGCCAGCAGCCAGGGGGGATACGAGCAGTACTTC CASSQGGYEQYF
15 TRBD2 TRBJ2-1 . TRBV19 TGTGCCAGTAGTATAGGGCTAGCGGACTCCTACGAGCAGTTCTTC CASSIGLADSYEQFF
15 TRBD1 TRBJ2-1 . TRBV29-1 TGCAGCGCCCTGAAGACGGGACAGTCCTACAATGAGCAGTTCTTC CSALKTGQSYNEQFF
16 . TRBJ2-5 . TRBV28 TGTGCCAGCAGTTCCGCCGGTGCACCCGACCAAGAGGCCCAGTACTTC CASSSAGAPDQEAQYF
16 TRBD1 TRBJ2-7 . TRBV28 TGTGCCAGCAGTTCGCAGACAGGGGTGATAACCTACGAGCAGTACTTC CASSSQTGVITYEQYF
13 TRBD2 TRBJ2-5 . TRBV5-1 TGCGCCAGCAGCCTGACTAGCGCAGAGACCCAGTACTTC CASSLTSAETQYF
16 . TRBJ2-1 . TRBV7-9 TGTGCCAGCAGCGGAGAGGGGACGGGAGCCTACAATGAGCAGTTCTTC CASSGEGTGAYNEQFF
13 . TRBJ1-5 . TRBV21-1 TGTGCCCTGGGGGGAGAGGGCAATCAGCCCCAGCATTTT CALGGEGNQPQHF